The 13 T cell receptor beta chains presented below share a single source sample, sequenced in a study of a mutant IDH1 vaccine in newly diagnosed glioma. Regarding time point: week 23, last vaccination. Vaccination comprised doses that each held 300 ug of mutant IDH1 20-mer peptide, plus topical imiquimod. Their specific antigens are unknown. TCRdb's copy holds only in-frame clones and misses some; the assay was immunoSEQ multiplex PCR. The sample has roughly 60,000 clones; roughly 85% are singletons. Sequences were derived from PBMCs, sampled from a glioma patient whose treatment included an IDH1 peptide vaccine. All receptors derive from a man aged 25 to 40 with glioma.

The V and J genes are TRBV9 and TRBJ2-1; 14 bases fit TRBD2. The germline gives CDR1 SGDLS, CDR2 YYNGEE. This CDR3 is built from 18 residues. V shed 3 bases and J 5 bases; nucleotides not matched to a gene: 10. The CDR3 sequence is CASSARGTSGGPHNEQFF. CDR3 bases: TGTGCCAGCAGCGCCCGCGGGACTAGCGGGGGCCCACACAATGAGCAGTTCTTC.

This rearrangement joins TRBV27 to TRBJ2-2; D is uncertain. Trimming shortened V by 2 bases and J by 6 bases, and 13 bases separated the two germline ends. Germline V gives CDR1 MNHEY, CDR2 SMNVEV (reference sequence). The CDR3 runs 15 residues. CDR3 bases: TGTGCCAGCAGTTTAAGTAGGGTCTCCGCCGGGGAGCTGTTTTTT. Encoded protein: CASSLSRVSAGELFF.

This chain uses TRBV4-1 with TRBJ2-7; D unresolved. Germline V gene data show CDR1 as MGHRA and CDR2 as YSYEKL. This CDR3 region has 13 residues. Trimming took 4 bases from V and 3 from J, leaving 10 bases between them. The DNA of the CDR3 is TGCGCCAGCAGCCCGTCTTACCTCTACGAGCAGTACTTC. This codes for CASSPSYLYEQYF.

The J gene is TRBJ1-3, the V gene TRBV5-6; D call uncertain. In germline, CDR1 is SGHDT, CDR2 YYEEEE. This CDR3 contains 17 residues. Trimming took off 0 bases at V and 1 base at J, with 14 bases between the two ends. The CDR3 loop is CASSLVRLDSSGNTIYF. CDR3 DNA sequence: TGTGCCAGCAGCTTGGTCCGCTTGGATTCGTCTGGAAACACCATATATTTT.

The chain is built from TRBV28 and TRBJ2-3; 10 nucleotides align to TRBD2. The CDR3 runs to 17 residues. The V gene end was trimmed by 1 base and the J gene end by 6 bases; junction bases not matched to a gene: 10. Germline-derived CDR1 and CDR2 are MDHEN and SYDVKM. The CDR3 DNA sequence: TGTGCCAGCAGTTTATTAGAGGGGACTAGCGCGATGGATACGCAGTATTTT. It codes for CASSLLEGTSAMDTQYF.

The chain couples TRBV5-1 to TRBJ2-1; D is possibly TRBD2 (5 bases). V gave up 4 bases and J gave up 3 bases, with 17 bases separating them. This CDR3 has 16 residues. In germline, CDR1 is SGHRS, CDR2 YFSETQ. The CDR3 DNA sequence: TGCGCCAGCAGCCCCCTTGGTGGACTGAACTACAATGAGCAGTTCTTC. Amino acids: CASSPLGGLNYNEQFF.

The CDR3 sequence is CATKSMNTEAFF. In nucleotides, the CDR3 is TGTGCCACCAAAAGTATGAACACTGAAGCTTTCTTT. V and J are TRBV15 and TRBJ1-1; D unclear. Germline CDR1 is LNHNV and CDR2 is YYDKDF (reference sequence). There are 12 residues in the CDR3. Trimming took off 7 bases at V and 0 bases at J, with 6 bases between the two ends.

The V gene is TRBV5-4, the J gene TRBJ1-6, with D unresolved. Trimming stripped 3 bases from V and 0 bases from J, with 19 bases between. CDR1 and CDR2 (germline): SGHNT, YYREEE (reference sequence). The CDR3 is made up of 19 amino acids. This chain's CDR3 is CASSSLGGQTFSYNSPLHF. The CDR3 coding sequence is TGTGCCAGCAGCTCGCTCGGTGGGCAAACGTTCTCCTATAATTCACCCCTCCACTTT.

The DNA of the CDR3 is TGTGCCAGCAGTTATCAGCGGGGGGTCTCCTACAATGAGCAGTTCTTC. It is translated as CASSYQRGVSYNEQFF. The chain has TRBV7-2 and TRBJ2-1, with 9 bases matching TRBD2. This CDR3 is built from 16 residues. Per germline, CDR1 SGHTA and CDR2 FQGNSA. V lost 6 bases, J lost 0 bases, and 6 bases stayed unmatched.

CDR3 coding DNA: TGTGCCAGCAGCAAACCCCCGGGACAGGGGGCCTACGAGCAGTACTTC. Its protein product is CASSKPPGQGAYEQYF. The chain uses TRBV7-2 and TRBJ2-7; TRBD1 agrees at 11 bases. Germline V gene lookup returns CDR1 SGHTA and CDR2 FQGNSA. The CDR3 totals 16 residues. With 5 bases clipped from V and 2 bases from J, the junction kept 8 bases outside the gene matches.

The V gene is TRBV5-6, the J gene TRBJ2-6, with D possibly matching TRBD1 (6 bases). CDR3 size: 17 residues. The V gene's germline CDR1 is SGHDT and CDR2 YYEEEE. Trimming stripped 3 bases from V and 1 base from J, with 14 bases between. The CDR3 spells CASSSGQFVSGANVLTF. The CDR3 nucleotides read TGTGCCAGCAGCTCCGGACAGTTCGTATCTGGGGCCAACGTCCTGACTTTC.

For the CDR3, the DNA is TGCGCCAGCGGAGGGGTGAGAGGCACCGGGGAGCTGTTTTTT. It codes for CASGGVRGTGELFF. The rearrangement uses TRBV5-1 and TRBJ2-2, with TRBD2 as a possible D gene (6 bases). Germline values: CDR1 SGHRS, CDR2 YFSETQ. The length of the CDR3 is 14 residues. V was pared by 7 bases and J by 4 bases, with 14 bases between.

The V call is TRBV6-1, the J call TRBJ1-2; 8 bases are a match to TRBD1. The CDR3 covers 15 residues. Losses at the gene ends were 1 base for V and 5 bases for J; bases not matched to a gene: 6. Germline V gives CDR1 MNHNS, CDR2 SASEGT. CDR3 in DNA: TGTGCCAGCAGTGAAGGGACAGGGCGGGGGTATGGCTACACCTTC. It yields the protein CASSEGTGRGYGYTF.